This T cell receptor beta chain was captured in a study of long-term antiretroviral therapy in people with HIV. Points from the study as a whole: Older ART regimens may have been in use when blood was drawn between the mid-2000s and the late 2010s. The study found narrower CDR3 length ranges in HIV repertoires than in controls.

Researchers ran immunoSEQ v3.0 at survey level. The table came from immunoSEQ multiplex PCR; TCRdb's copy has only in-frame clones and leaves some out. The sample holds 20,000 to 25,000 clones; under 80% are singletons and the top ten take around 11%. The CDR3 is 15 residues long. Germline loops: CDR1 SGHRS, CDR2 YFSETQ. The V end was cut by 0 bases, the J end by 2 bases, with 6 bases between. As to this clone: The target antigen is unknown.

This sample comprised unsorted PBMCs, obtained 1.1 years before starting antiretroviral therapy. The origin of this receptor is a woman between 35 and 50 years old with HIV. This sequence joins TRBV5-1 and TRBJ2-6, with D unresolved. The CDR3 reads CASSLENPGANVLTF. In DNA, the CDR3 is TGCGCCAGCAGCTTGGAGAACCCTGGGGCCAACGTCCTGACTTTC.